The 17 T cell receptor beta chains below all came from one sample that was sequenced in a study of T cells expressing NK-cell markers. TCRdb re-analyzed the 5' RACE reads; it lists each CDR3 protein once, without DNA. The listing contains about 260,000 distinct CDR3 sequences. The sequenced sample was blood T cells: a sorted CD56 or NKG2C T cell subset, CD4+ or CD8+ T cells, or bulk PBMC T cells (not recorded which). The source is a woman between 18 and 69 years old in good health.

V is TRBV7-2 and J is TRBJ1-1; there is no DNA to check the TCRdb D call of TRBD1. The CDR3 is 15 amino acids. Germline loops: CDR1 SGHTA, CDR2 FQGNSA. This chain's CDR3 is CASSATGARGTEAFF.

CDR3 protein: CASSGRGRGELFF. This chain uses TRBV27 with TRBJ2-2; TCRdb outputs TRBD1, but without DNA this stays unchecked. Germline CDR1 is MNHEY and CDR2 is SMNVEV (reference sequence). The CDR3 sequence is 13 residues long.

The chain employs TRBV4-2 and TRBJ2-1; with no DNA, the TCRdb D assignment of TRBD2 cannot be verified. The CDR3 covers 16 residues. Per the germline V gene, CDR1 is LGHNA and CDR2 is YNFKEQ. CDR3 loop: CASSQGGGESYNEQFF.

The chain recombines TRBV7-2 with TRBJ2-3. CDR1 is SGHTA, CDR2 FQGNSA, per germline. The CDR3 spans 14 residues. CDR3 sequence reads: CASSLGLGIDTQYF.

CDR3 residues: CSARDHGRGDDEAFF. This sequence joins TRBV20-1 and TRBJ1-1; TCRdb calls TRBD1, which cannot be checked without DNA. CDR1 is DFQATT, CDR2 SNEGSKA, per germline (reference sequence). The CDR3 has 15 amino acids.

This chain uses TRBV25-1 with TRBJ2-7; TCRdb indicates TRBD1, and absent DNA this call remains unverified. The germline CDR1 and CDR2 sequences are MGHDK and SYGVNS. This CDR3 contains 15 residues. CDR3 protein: CASSVTGTPAGEQYF.

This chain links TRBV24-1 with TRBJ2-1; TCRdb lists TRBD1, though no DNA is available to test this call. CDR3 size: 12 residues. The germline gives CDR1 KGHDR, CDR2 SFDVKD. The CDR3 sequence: CATSDTDSEQFF.

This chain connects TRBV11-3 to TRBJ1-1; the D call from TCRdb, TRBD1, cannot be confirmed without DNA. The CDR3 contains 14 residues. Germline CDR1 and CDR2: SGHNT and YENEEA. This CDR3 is CASSLQGADTEAFF.

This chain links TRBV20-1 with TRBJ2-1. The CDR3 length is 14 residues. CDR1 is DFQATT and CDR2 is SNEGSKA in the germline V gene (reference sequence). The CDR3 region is CSARDVASYNEQFF.

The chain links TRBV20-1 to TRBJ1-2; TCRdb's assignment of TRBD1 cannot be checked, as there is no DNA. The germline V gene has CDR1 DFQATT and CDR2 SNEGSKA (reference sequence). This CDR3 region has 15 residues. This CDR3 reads CSARVWGTANYGYTF.

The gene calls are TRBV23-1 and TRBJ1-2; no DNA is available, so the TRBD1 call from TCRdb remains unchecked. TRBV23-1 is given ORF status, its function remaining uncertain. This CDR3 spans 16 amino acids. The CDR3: CASSPTRQGSYYGYTF.

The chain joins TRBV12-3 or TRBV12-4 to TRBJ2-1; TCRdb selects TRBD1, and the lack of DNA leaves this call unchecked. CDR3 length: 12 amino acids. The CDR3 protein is CASSLYGQGTSF.

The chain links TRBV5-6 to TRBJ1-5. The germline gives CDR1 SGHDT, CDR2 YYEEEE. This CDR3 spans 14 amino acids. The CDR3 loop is CASSLTQSNQPQHF.

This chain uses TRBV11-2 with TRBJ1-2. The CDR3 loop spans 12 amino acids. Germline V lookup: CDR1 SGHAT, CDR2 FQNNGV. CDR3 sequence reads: CASSPSGYGYTF.

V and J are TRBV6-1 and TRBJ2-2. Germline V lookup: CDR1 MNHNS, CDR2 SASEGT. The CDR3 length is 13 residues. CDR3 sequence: CASRPYNTGELFF.

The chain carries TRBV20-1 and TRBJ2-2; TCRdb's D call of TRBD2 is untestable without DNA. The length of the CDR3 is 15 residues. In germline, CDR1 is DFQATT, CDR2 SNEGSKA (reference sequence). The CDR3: CSAIRGLAGAGELFF.

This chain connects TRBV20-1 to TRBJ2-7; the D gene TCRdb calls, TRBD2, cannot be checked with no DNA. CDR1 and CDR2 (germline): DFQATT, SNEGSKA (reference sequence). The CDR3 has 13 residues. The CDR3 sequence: CSAWGLDSYEQYF.